This is a list of T cell receptor beta chains from one sample in a study of post-analysis software for immune sequencing data. From the PCR reads, TCRdb called clonotypes with MiXCR, one entry per CDR3 protein. The repertoire holds roughly 540,000 distinct CDR3 sequences, about a third seen once, with roughly 6% in the top ten. The sequencing input was blood. These TCRs come from a girl under 18 with multiple sclerosis. Each CDR3 is given with its conserved first and last residue. The D gene is left open where the match is weak. Only part of the rows carry a size: once, few, many, or a class if the clone is expanded.

size: .; V: TRBV5-1; J: TRBJ2-6; D: .; CDR3: CASSLVEQRSSGANGLTF; DNA: TGCGCCAGCAGCTTGGTGGAGCAAAGAAGCTCTGGGGCCAACGGCCTGACTTTC
size: few; V: TRBV7-6; J: TRBJ1-4; D: .; CDR3: CASSSDRSNEKLFF; DNA: TGTGCCAGCAGCTCAGACAGATCTAATGAAAAACTGTTTTTT
size: few; V: TRBV20-1; J: TRBJ2-4; D: .; CDR3: CSASLIQANIQYF; DNA: TGCAGTGCTAGTTTAATCCAGGCCAACATTCAGTACTTC
size: .; V: TRBV25-1; J: TRBJ1-6; D: TRBD1; CDR3: CASSEYIQGDSPLHF; DNA: TGTGCCAGCAGTGAATATATTCAGGGGGATTCACCCCTCCACTTT
size: few; V: TRBV20-1; J: TRBJ1-2; D: TRBD1; CDR3: CSARVNSQGDRYTF; DNA: TGCAGTGCTAGAGTAAACAGCCAGGGGGATCGCTACACCTTC
size: few; V: TRBV7-3; J: TRBJ2-2; D: TRBD1; CDR3: CASSFRGPNTGELFF; DNA: TGTGCCAGCAGCTTTAGGGGGCCGAACACCGGGGAGCTGTTTTTT
size: .; V: TRBV2; J: TRBJ2-3; D: .; CDR3: CASSSRQRYTDTQYF; DNA: TGTGCCAGCAGTTCCCGACAGAGATACACAGATACGCAGTATTTT
size: many; V: TRBV19; J: TRBJ2-2; D: .; CDR3: CASRPTRSSTGELFF; DNA: TGTGCCAGTAGACCCACCCGGTCCAGCACCGGGGAGCTGTTTTTT
size: many; V: TRBV20-1; J: TRBJ2-5; D: .; CDR3: CSASLALETQYF; DNA: TGCAGTGCTAGCCTCGCCTTGGAGACCCAGTACTTC
size: .; V: TRBV27; J: TRBJ2-5; D: TRBD1; CDR3: CASSPYRQGETQYF; DNA: TGTGCCAGCAGCCCTTACAGACAGGGGGAGACCCAGTACTTC
size: .; V: TRBV25-1; J: TRBJ2-5; D: .; CDR3: CASTPSRLNQETQYF; DNA: TGTGCCAGCACCCCCTCCCGGCTAAACCAAGAGACCCAGTACTTC